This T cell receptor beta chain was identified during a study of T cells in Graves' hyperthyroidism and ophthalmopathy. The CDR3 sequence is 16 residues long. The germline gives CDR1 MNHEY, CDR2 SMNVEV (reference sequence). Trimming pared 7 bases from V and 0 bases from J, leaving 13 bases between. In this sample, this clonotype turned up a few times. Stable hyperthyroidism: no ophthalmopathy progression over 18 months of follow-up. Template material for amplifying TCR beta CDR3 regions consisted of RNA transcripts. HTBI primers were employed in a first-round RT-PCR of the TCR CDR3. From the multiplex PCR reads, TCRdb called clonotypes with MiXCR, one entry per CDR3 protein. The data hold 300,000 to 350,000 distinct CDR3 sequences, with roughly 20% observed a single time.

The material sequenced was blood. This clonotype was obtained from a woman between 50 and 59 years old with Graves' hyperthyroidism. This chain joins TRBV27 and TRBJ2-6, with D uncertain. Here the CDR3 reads CASTPGRFSGANVLTF. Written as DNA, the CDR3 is TGTGCCAGCACTCCGGGCCGATTCTCTGGGGCCAACGTCCTGACTTTC.